Listed below are T cell receptor beta chains from one sample, sequenced in a study of cytomegalovirus exposure and HLA in healthy donors. The protocol was immunoSEQ multiplex PCR, while the TCRdb copy is restricted to in-frame clones and leaves out a portion. The sample consists of some 150,000 clones, 82% of them appearing once. The sequenced sample consisted of PBMCs. These receptor sequences come from a man between 50 and 59 years old in good health and CMV-seropositive. The conserved cysteine and the conserved F or W are not part of the CDR3 here.

J gene,V gene,CDR3 length,CDR3 protein
TRBJ1-5,TRBV5-1,13,ASSSNGGTNQPQH
TRBJ2-1,TRBV19,14,ASSTPSSGGINEQF
TRBJ1-3,TRBV29-1,11,SVVGQDENTIY
TRBJ1-3,TRBV11-2,13,ASSLDRAGGNTIY
TRBJ1-1,TRBV10-3,14,AISANTGTVNTEAF
TRBJ1-5,TRBV5-1,12,ASSLGQGDQPQH
TRBJ2-6,TRBV21-1,15,ASSAAGGSSGANVLT
TRBJ1-1,TRBV10-3,12,AISAADRGAAAF
TRBJ1-1,TRBV4-3,14,ASSQNEERFTYKAF
TRBJ2-5,TRBV6-1,10,ASSEVLETQY